The clone carrying this T cell receptor beta chain was seen more than once but under ten times. The sample is drawn from a study of T-cell reconstitution after alpha-beta-depleted transplantation in children. Germline CDR1 and CDR2: MNHEY and SVGAGI. V gave up 0 bases and J gave up 8 bases, with 17 bases separating them. This CDR3 region has 17 residues. The TCRbeta library was prepared with unique molecular identifiers. TCRdb redid the calling of the PCR reads with MiXCR, one entry per CDR3 protein. The table lists over 300,000 distinct CDR3 sequences, 10% of them singletons, with roughly 2.5% in the top ten.

This clonotype was sampled from a human donor who donated a stem cell graft to a child with acute lymphoblastic leukemia. The sample consisted of PBMCs from the stem cell graft donor, taken from the stem cell graft. V is TRBV6-5 and J is TRBJ1-6, with D maybe TRBD1 (5 bases). CDR3 sequence: CASSYSNGWDLDSPLHF. Written as DNA, the CDR3 is TGTGCCAGCAGTTACTCCAATGGATGGGACCTCGATTCACCCCTCCACTTT.